A single sample is the source of the 9 T cell receptor beta chains below, sequenced in a study of blood T cell repertoires in COVID-19. Produced via immunoSEQ multiplex PCR; TCRdb's table is partial and in-frame only. This table holds some 140,000 clones, roughly 77% found once. Sequencing was carried out using peripheral blood. The receptor set was obtained from a woman aged 70-85 years with COVID-19, enrolled during active disease.

This clone was counted between two and nine times. The gene calls are TRBV10-3 and TRBJ2-7; D call uncertain. The length of the CDR3 is 11 residues. The V and J ends lost 2 bases and 5 bases respectively, with 4 bases between them. Germline V gene lookup returns CDR1 ENHRY and CDR2 SYGVKD. The CDR3 is CAISEIDEQYF. In DNA, the CDR3 is TGTGCCATCAGTGAGATCGACGAGCAGTACTTC.

This chain joins TRBV30 and TRBJ2-7; weak D call: TRBD2 (6 bases). The germline CDR1 and CDR2 sequences are GTSNPN and SVGIG (reference sequence). The CDR3 loop spans 13 amino acids. V lost 8 bases, J lost 3 bases, and 17 bases lay in between. The DNA of the CDR3 is TGTGCCGGGGGGAAACGAGCCTTCTACGAGCAGTACTTC. It encodes CAGGKRAFYEQYF.

The rearrangement uses TRBV19 and TRBJ1-1; no clear D. Germline V gene sequence: CDR1 LNHDA, CDR2 SQIVND (reference sequence). The germline V and J ends were trimmed by 6 bases and 4 bases, with 9 bases remaining between them. The CDR3 covers 12 residues. The CDR3 here is CASRGGGTEAFF. In DNA, the CDR3 is TGTGCCAGTAGAGGTGGAGGCACTGAAGCTTTCTTT.

The V and J genes are TRBV3-1 (or the pseudogene TRBV3-2) and TRBJ1-6; D gene ambiguous. Germline V CDR1 and CDR2: LGHDT, YNNKEL (reference sequence). V dropped 1 base and J dropped 10 bases, with 8 bases sitting between them. The CDR3 spans 13 residues. For the CDR3, the DNA is TGTGCCAGCAGCCAAGGAAGCAAATCACCCCTCCACTTT. Its protein product is CASSQGSKSPLHF.

The genes are TRBV2 and TRBJ1-3; no clear D. CDR3 length: 13 amino acids. Trimming stripped 6 bases from V and 0 bases from J, with 6 bases between. Germline assignment: CDR1 SNHLY and CDR2 FYNNEI. Written as DNA, the CDR3 is TGTGCCAGCAGAGGAGACTCTGGAAACACCATATATTTT. Translating it yields CASRGDSGNTIYF.

CDR3 bases: TGTGCCTGGATGGGGAGGAACTATGGCTACACCTTC. Its translation is CAWMGRNYGYTF. The chain uses TRBV30 and TRBJ1-2, with D uncertain. Germline V gene lookup returns CDR1 GTSNPN and CDR2 SVGIG (reference sequence). The CDR3 is 12 residues long. Trimming pared 4 bases from V and 2 bases from J, leaving 8 bases between.

This chain uses TRBV9 with TRBJ1-3, with TRBD1 matching 8 bases. In germline, CDR1 is SGDLS, CDR2 YYNGEE. Trimming at V came to 2 bases and at J to 5 bases, leaving 3 bases not matched to a gene. There are 14 residues in the CDR3. For the CDR3, the DNA is TGTGCCAGCAGCGTCGGACAGGGAAGAAACACCATATATTTT. Amino acid sequence: CASSVGQGRNTIYF.

The rearrangement links TRBV6-2 or TRBV6-3 to TRBJ1-2; 10 bases are shared with TRBD1. V gave up 6 bases and J gave up 4 bases; unmatched junction bases: 5. Germline CDR1 MNHEY, CDR2 SVGEGT. The CDR3 is made up of 14 amino acids. The CDR3 bases are TGTGCCAGCAGCCCCCGGACAGGGGGCTATGGCTACACCTTC. Encoded protein: CASSPRTGGYGYTF.

V and J are TRBV29-1 and TRBJ1-4; TRBD1 might be the D (5 bases). Deletions cut 2 bases from V and 1 base from J, with 11 bases between. The length of the CDR3 is 15 residues. Germline lookup yields CDR1 SQVTM and CDR2 ANQGSEA. The chain's CDR3 is CSVEKLGGTNEKLFF. CDR3 nucleotides: TGCAGCGTTGAAAAGTTGGGGGGAACTAATGAAAAACTGTTTTTT. Using reference TRBV29-1 and TRBJ1-4 for the parts outside the CDR3, the full variable domain is SAVISQKPSRDICQRGTSLTIQCQVDSQVTMMFWYRQQPGQSLTLIATANQGSEATYESGFVIDKFPISRPNLTFSTLTVSNMSPEDSSIYLCSVEKLGGTNEKLFFGSGTQLSVL.